The rows below give T cell receptor beta chains drawn from one sample of a study of T cell responses to AZD1222 COVID-19 vaccine. Here immunoSEQ multiplex PCR was the method, and the copy in TCRdb shows in-frame clones only, minus some. The sample contains some 120,000 clones, 94% of which appear only once. This specimen consisted of peripheral blood, obtained on day 0 of AZD1222 vaccination. The receptors shown here come from an adult in good health. CDR3s include the opening cysteine and the closing phenylalanine or tryptophan. The D gene is left open where the match is weak. Expanded clones are given a class, and other clones once, few, many or no size at all.

size,V,D,J,length,CDR3,DNA
NA,TRBV2,NA,TRBJ1-2,13,CASSADSNYGYTF,TGTGCCAGCAGCGCAGACAGCAACTATGGCTACACCTTC
NA,TRBV28,NA,TRBJ2-3,13,CASGENWGDTQYF,TGTGCCAGCGGGGAGAATTGGGGAGATACGCAGTATTTT
NA,TRBV11-2,NA,TRBJ1-1,16,CASSGGLRAWNTEAFF,TGTGCCAGCAGCGGGGGATTGAGAGCATGGAACACTGAAGCTTTCTTT
NA,TRBV19,NA,TRBJ2-6,16,CASSIGGDSGANVLTF,TGTGCCAGTAGTATAGGAGGGGACTCTGGGGCCAACGTCCTGACTTTC
NA,TRBV7-9,TRBD1,TRBJ1-6,15,CASSHGQGNNSPLHF,TGTGCCAGCAGCCATGGACAGGGGAACAATTCACCCCTCCACTTT
NA,TRBV18,TRBD2,TRBJ2-1,19,CASSPLRKPGGGRYNEQFF,TGTGCCAGCTCACCACTCCGGAAACCCGGGGGCGGGAGGTACAATGAGCAGTTCTTC
NA,TRBV5-4,TRBD1,TRBJ1-1,13,CASSWGQGDGAFF,TGTGCCAGCAGCTGGGGACAGGGAGATGGAGCTTTCTTT
NA,TRBV7-9,NA,TRBJ1-5,16,CASSFDRGATNQPQHF,TGTGCCAGCAGCTTCGACCGAGGCGCCACCAATCAGCCCCAGCATTTT
NA,TRBV4-1,TRBD2,TRBJ2-1,15,CASSQDRRGYNEQFF,TGCGCCAGCAGCCAAGATCGGCGGGGGTACAATGAGCAGTTCTTC
NA,TRBV7-6,TRBD1,TRBJ2-5,14,CASSLNRGQETQYF,TGTGCCAGCAGCTTAAACAGGGGCCAAGAGACCCAGTACTTC
NA,TRBV12-3/TRBV12-4,NA,TRBJ2-7,12,CASSRWVHEQYF,TGTGCCAGCAGCCGCTGGGTCCACGAGCAGTACTTC
NA,TRBV12-3/TRBV12-4,NA,TRBJ2-3,12,CASRPRADTQYF,TGTGCCAGCAGACCAAGGGCAGATACGCAGTATTTT
NA,TRBV24-1,TRBD2,TRBJ2-7,13,CATSDFPRGEQYF,TGTGCCACCAGTGATTTCCCACGGGGGGAACAGTACTTC
NA,TRBV11-2,NA,TRBJ1-1,13,CASSPSPGTEAFF,TGTGCCAGCAGCCCAAGCCCGGGAACTGAAGCTTTCTTT
NA,TRBV28,TRBD1,TRBJ1-5,14,CASSQRQGNQPQHF,TGTGCCAGCAGCCAGAGACAGGGAAACCAGCCCCAGCATTTT
NA,TRBV19,NA,TRBJ1-3,16,CASSIWAGASGNTIYF,TGTGCCAGTAGTATATGGGCGGGAGCCTCTGGAAACACCATATATTTT
once,TRBV11-2,NA,TRBJ1-4,15,CASSLVRASREKLFF,TGTGCCAGCAGCTTGGTTAGGGCCTCAAGGGAAAAACTGTTTTTT
NA,TRBV11-2,NA,TRBJ1-2,15,CASSFKFGTGDGYTF,TGTGCCAGCAGCTTTAAGTTTGGAACAGGAGATGGCTACACCTTC
NA,TRBV4-3,NA,TRBJ1-1,12,CASSLGQTEAFF,TGCGCCAGCAGCTTGGGACAAACTGAAGCTTTCTTT
NA,TRBV2,NA,TRBJ2-7,16,CASRGRAMEEGFEQYF,TGTGCCAGCAGGGGTCGGGCTATGGAGGAAGGGTTCGAGCAGTACTTC
NA,TRBV6-4,TRBD1,TRBJ2-1,15,CASSEGTGDYNEQFF,TGTGCCAGCAGTGAGGGGACAGGGGACTACAATGAGCAGTTCTTC
NA,TRBV9,TRBD1,TRBJ1-1,15,CASSVGTRGRAEAFF,TGTGCCAGCAGCGTAGGGACCAGGGGGCGGGCTGAAGCTTTCTTT
NA,TRBV10-3,NA,TRBJ2-1,13,CAISGRAEDEQFF,TGTGCCATCAGTGGGAGGGCCGAAGATGAGCAGTTCTTC